The clone carrying this TCR beta chain is a singleton in its sample. Its antigen is not identified. This sample was taken from a study of OX40 agonist ivuxolimab in advanced cancers. Study overall: Every patient in dose escalation had hepatocellular carcinoma, melanoma, renal cell or head and neck cancer. Cohort: around 79% men, mean age approximately 66, aged about 20 to 80. Findings and limits, study-wide: Expanded clones were, on average, more numerous among CD8+ T cells than CD4+. Within 6 weeks, CD4+ and CD8+ blood T cells expanded clonally at 0.1 to 3.0 mg/kg.

The CDR3 has 13 residues. Losses at the gene ends were 4 bases for V and 9 bases for J; bases not matched to a gene: 7. Germline CDR1 is GTSNPN and CDR2 is SVGIG (reference sequence). Produced via immunoSEQ multiplex PCR; TCRdb's table is partial and in-frame only. The sample lists some 21,000 clones, roughly 88% occurring once. This chain connects TRBV30 to TRBJ2-1, with 9 bases that match TRBD2. The sample in question was CD4+ or CD8+ T cells sorted from blood, obtained in a trial of the OX40 agonist ivuxolimab. The receptor was isolated from an adult with an advanced solid tumor such as melanoma, head and neck, liver or kidney cancer. CDR3 region: CAWTLAGPGEQFF. The CDR3 DNA is TGTGCCTGGACTCTAGCGGGACCGGGTGAGCAGTTCTTC.